A selection of T cell receptor beta chains follows, all from one sample in a study of identical twins. A single record per CDR3 protein comes from TCRdb applying MiXCR to the 5' RACE reads. This sample carries 300,000 to 350,000 distinct CDR3 sequences, about 12% of them seen once, and the ten largest clones take just over 7%. A further study also used this sample, focusing on yellow fever vaccine responses in identical twins.

Sequencing was done on a sample of CD8+ T cells sorted from blood. The receptors stem from a woman under 30 in good health. The CDR3 runs from the conserved cysteine through the conserved F or W. D genes are given only for firm matches. Clone size is shown for a subset of rows, as once, few, many or a class of expanded clone.

size,V,J,D,DNA,CDR3
-,TRBV28,TRBJ1-6,-,TGTGCCAGCAGTTTGAGGGCGACCTATAATTCACCCCTCCACTTT,CASSLRATYNSPLHF
-,TRBV4-1,TRBJ1-3,-,TGCGCCAGCAGCCAAGATAATCGGGACTTAAGCTCTGGAAACACCATATATTTT,CASSQDNRDLSSGNTIYF
few,TRBV6-5,TRBJ2-7,-,TGTGCCAGCAGTTACAGGGTTTCCTACGAGCAGTACTTC,CASSYRVSYEQYF
many,TRBV12-3/TRBV12-4,TRBJ1-1,-,TGTGCCAGCAATCCCGAGGAGAACACTGAAGCTTTCTTT,CASNPEENTEAFF
-,TRBV7-9,TRBJ2-1,TRBD2,TGTGCCAGCAGCTCCAGCAAAAGCGGGGGGACATACAATGAGCAGTTCTTC,CASSSSKSGGTYNEQFF
-,TRBV21-1,TRBJ2-1,-,TGTGCCAGCAGCAAAGGGGGCCTTTGGTCCTACAATGAGCAGTTCTTC,CASSKGGLWSYNEQFF
few,TRBV15,TRBJ1-4,-,TGTGCCACCAGCAGAGCCGGGAGCGAAAAACTGTTTTTT,CATSRAGSEKLFF
-,TRBV28,TRBJ1-5,-,TGTGCCAGCACCGCAAGGGGGAATCAGCCCCAGCATTTT,CASTARGNQPQHF
-,TRBV7-8,TRBJ2-1,TRBD1,TGTGCCAGCAGCCTAGAACCCGGGACAGGGGGCGTCCCCTCCTACAATGAGCAGTTCTTC,CASSLEPGTGGVPSYNEQFF
-,TRBV15,TRBJ2-7,-,TGTGCCACCAGCCAGACCGAAGACATACGCTACGAGCAGTACTTC,CATSQTEDIRYEQYF
few,TRBV2,TRBJ2-1,TRBD2,TGTGCCAGCAGTCCCGAGCGGGGGAGCTCCTACAATGAGCAGTTCTTC,CASSPERGSSYNEQFF
-,TRBV2,TRBJ2-2,-,TGTGCCAGCGGTGGACTATACACCGGGGAGCTGTTTTTT,CASGGLYTGELFF
-,TRBV3-1,TRBJ2-5,TRBD2,TGTGCCAGCAGCCCCGGACTAGCCCAAGAGACCCAGTACTTC,CASSPGLAQETQYF
-,TRBV20-1,TRBJ2-1,TRBD2,TGCAGTGCTAGTGGCTGGCGGGAGGGCCCGGAGCAGTTCTTC,CSASGWREGPEQFF
-,TRBV7-9,TRBJ2-5,-,TGTGCCAGCAGCTCCGGGCGTCATAAAGAGACCCAGTACTTC,CASSSGRHKETQYF
few,TRBV11-2,TRBJ2-1,TRBD2,TGTGCCAGCAGCAATAGGGGGGGACTAGCGGCCTTAACCTACAATGAGCAGTTCTTC,CASSNRGGLAALTYNEQFF
-,TRBV28,TRBJ2-3,-,TGTGCCAGCAGCCTACCAGACTTAACAGATACGCAGTATTTT,CASSLPDLTDTQYF
-,TRBV3-1,TRBJ2-1,-,TGTGCCAGCAGCGGCGGGATCTCCTACAATGAGCAGTTCTTC,CASSGGISYNEQFF
-,TRBV5-5,TRBJ2-5,TRBD2,TGTGCCAGCAGCGGACGAGGACTAGCGGATAGGGAGACCCAGTACTTC,CASSGRGLADRETQYF
few,TRBV6-1,TRBJ2-1,-,TGTGCCAGCAGTGAATTCTCCCCGGACACGGGAACGGGGAATGAGCAGTTCTTC,CASSEFSPDTGTGNEQFF
-,TRBV4-1,TRBJ2-1,-,TGCGCCAGCAGCCAGTCAGACAATGAGCAGTTCTTC,CASSQSDNEQFF
few,TRBV5-1,TRBJ2-3,TRBD2,TGCGCCAGCAGCCAGATAGCGGGAGAGAGGGCAGATACGCAGTATTTT,CASSQIAGERADTQYF
-,TRBV19,TRBJ1-2,-,TGTGCCAGTAGTATGGGGGTTGAGGGGATCGATGGCTACACCTTC,CASSMGVEGIDGYTF
-,TRBV29-1,TRBJ2-5,TRBD2,TGCAGCGTCTCCTCCGGGAGGGACGGGGTCAAAAAGACCCAGTACTTC,CSVSSGRDGVKKTQYF
-,TRBV12-3/TRBV12-4,TRBJ1-1,-,TGTGCCAGCACCTCGGCGGGGCCCCACACTGAAGCTTTCTTT,CASTSAGPHTEAFF
many,TRBV3-1,TRBJ2-1,TRBD2,TGTGCCAGCAGCCAAGATGGGGGGGTAACCTCCTACAATGAGCAGTTCTTC,CASSQDGGVTSYNEQFF
-,TRBV28,TRBJ2-7,TRBD1,TGTGCCAGCGGATACCCCGGGACAGGCTCCTACGAGCAGTACTTC,CASGYPGTGSYEQYF
-,TRBV2,TRBJ2-3,TRBD2,TGTGCCAGCAGTGAATGGCGACTAGCGGGAGAGGGCTCTAGCACAGATACGCAGTATTTT,CASSEWRLAGEGSSTDTQYF
many,TRBV9,TRBJ2-1,TRBD2,TGTGCCAGCAGCGGAACTAGCGGGGCTGCGAATGAGCAGTTCTTC,CASSGTSGAANEQFF
-,TRBV9,TRBJ2-2,-,TGTGCCAGCAGCACAAGTACTCAGACCGCGAACACCGGGGAGCTGTTTTTT,CASSTSTQTANTGELFF
few,TRBV28,TRBJ2-5,TRBD1,TGTGCCAGCAGTTCAGGGGGTCGGGAGACCCAGTACTTC,CASSSGGRETQYF
few,TRBV27,TRBJ2-4,-,TGTGCCAGCAGTTTAAGGGGGGGGGCTGACATTCAGTACTTC,CASSLRGGADIQYF
few,TRBV10-3,TRBJ2-5,-,TGTGCCATCAGTGAGCTTGGGGAGACCCAGTACTTC,CAISELGETQYF
-,TRBV12-3/TRBV12-4,TRBJ2-7,-,TGTGCCAGCAGCGGGATATCCCACTACGAGCAGTACTTC,CASSGISHYEQYF
-,TRBV5-1,TRBJ2-1,-,TGCGCCAGCAGCTTGGGCCGATATCGTGAGCAGTTCTTC,CASSLGRYREQFF
few,TRBV5-1,TRBJ2-5,TRBD2,TGCGCCAGCAGCTTTAGCGGGTACTACCAAGAGACCCAGTACTTC,CASSFSGYYQETQYF
few,TRBV4-1,TRBJ2-7,TRBD1,TGCGCCAGCAGCCAACCGGGACAGGGACACTACGAGCAGTACTTC,CASSQPGQGHYEQYF
many,TRBV6-1,TRBJ2-5,TRBD2,TGTGCCAGCAGTCCACTAGCGGGGGGGGAAGAGACCCAGTACTTC,CASSPLAGGEETQYF
few,TRBV7-9,TRBJ2-7,-,TGTGCCAGCAGCTTAAAGATATACGGGAGTGATGGGTACGAGCAGTACTTC,CASSLKIYGSDGYEQYF
few,TRBV7-3,TRBJ2-1,TRBD2,TGTGCCAGCAGCCCGAGGGGAAGCGGGAGATACAATGAGCAGTTCTTC,CASSPRGSGRYNEQFF